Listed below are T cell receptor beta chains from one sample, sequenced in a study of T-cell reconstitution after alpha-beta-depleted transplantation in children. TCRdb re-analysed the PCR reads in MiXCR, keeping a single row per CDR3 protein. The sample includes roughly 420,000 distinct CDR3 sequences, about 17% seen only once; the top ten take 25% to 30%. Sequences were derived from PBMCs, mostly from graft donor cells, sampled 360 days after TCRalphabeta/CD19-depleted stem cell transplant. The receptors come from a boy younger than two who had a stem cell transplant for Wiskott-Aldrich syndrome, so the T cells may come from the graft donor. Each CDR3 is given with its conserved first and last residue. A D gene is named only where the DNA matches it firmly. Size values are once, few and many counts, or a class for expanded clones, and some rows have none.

CDR3: CSASPGPEETQYF
DNA: TGCAGTGCTAGCCCGGGACCTGAAGAGACCCAGTACTTC
J: TRBJ2-5
length: 13
size: .
D: .
V: TRBV20-1

CDR3: CASSFLLQRVLTDTQYF
DNA: TGCGCCAGCAGTTTTCTCTTACAGCGCGTACTCACAGATACGCAGTATTTT
J: TRBJ2-3
length: 17
size: .
D: .
V: TRBV10-1

CDR3: CATSRDWSNEQFF
DNA: TGTGCCACCAGCAGAGATTGGTCCAATGAGCAGTTCTTC
J: TRBJ2-1
length: 13
size: many
D: .
V: TRBV15

CDR3: CSAIGLAGGRSYEQYF
DNA: TGCAGTGCTATTGGACTAGCGGGGGGCCGCTCCTACGAGCAGTACTTC
J: TRBJ2-7
length: 16
size: .
D: TRBD2
V: TRBV20-1

CDR3: CATSYGRDYEQYF
DNA: TGTGCCACCTCATATGGGCGGGACTACGAGCAGTACTTC
J: TRBJ2-7
length: 13
size: .
D: .
V: TRBV12-3/TRBV12-4

CDR3: CASSFHFQGTDTQYF
DNA: TGTGCCAGCAGTTTTCACTTCCAAGGGACAGATACGCAGTATTTT
J: TRBJ2-3
length: 15
size: .
D: .
V: TRBV12-3/TRBV12-4

CDR3: CASSLARSAETQYF
DNA: TGTGCCAGCAGCTTAGCGAGGAGCGCGGAGACCCAGTACTTC
J: TRBJ2-5
length: 14
size: few
D: .
V: TRBV7-9

CDR3: CAWNEQFF
DNA: TGTGCCTGGAATGAGCAGTTCTTC
J: TRBJ2-1
length: 8
size: .
D: .
V: TRBV30

CDR3: CASSLQAMYNYEQYF
DNA: TGTGCCAGCAGTTTACAAGCGATGTATAATTACGAGCAGTACTTC
J: TRBJ2-7
length: 15
size: .
D: .
V: TRBV7-2

CDR3: CSASFAHNEQFF
DNA: TGCAGTGCTAGTTTTGCTCACAATGAGCAGTTCTTC
J: TRBJ2-1
length: 12
size: .
D: .
V: TRBV20-1